The present entry profiles one TCR beta chain with its context. Its antigen is unidentified. The same CDR3 is also encoded by other DNA sequences in this sample. This sample was taken from a study of shared clonotypes between healthy human individuals. On the study more broadly: A couple of female and a few male donors aged 18 to 49 were enrolled. Overall study results and limits: Read depth was anticipated to influence clonotype sharing among donors.

Naive CD8 populations comprised CD45RO-negative cells positively selected for CCR7, excluding terminally differentiated effector memory CD45RA+ cells. CDR3 length: 13 residues. Germline-derived CDR1 and CDR2 are MNHEY and SMNVEV (reference sequence). Trimming at V came to 5 bases and at J to 4 bases, leaving 5 bases not matched to a gene. Profiled with immunoSEQ multiplex PCR; TCRdb holds only in-frame clones, not every one. Altogether roughly 2 million clones are present, 85% to 95% being singletons, with the ten largest covering roughly 1%. The TCR originated in a man younger than 30 in good health. This chain connects TRBV27 to TRBJ2-7; TRBD2 aligns across 7 bases. Sequenced sample: naive CD8+ T cells sorted from blood. CDR3 sequence (DNA): TGTGCCAGCAGTAGCGGGGCCGTGTACGAGCAGTACTTC. It yields the protein CASSSGAVYEQYF.